Below are 6 T cell receptor beta chains sequenced from a single sample in a study of long-term antiretroviral therapy in people with HIV. At the survey level, the v3.0 immunoSEQ assay was run. Assay used: immunoSEQ multiplex PCR; TCRdb lists only in-frame clones, some missing. Of roughly 18,000 clones listed, about nine tenths are singletons. Sequencing was performed on unsorted PBMCs, taken 3 years after starting antiretroviral therapy. Receptors originate from a man in his forties or fifties with HIV.

The chain is built from TRBV19 and TRBJ2-3; tentatively, D is TRBD1 or TRBD2 (5 bases each). Germline V CDR1 and CDR2: LNHDA, SQIVND (reference sequence). The CDR3 length is 13 residues. Trimming shortened V by 8 bases and J by 0 bases, and 9 bases separated the two germline ends. The CDR3, as DNA: TGTGCCAGTGGGGGATCTAGCACAGATACGCAGTATTTT. Translated: CASGGSSTDTQYF.

The chain is built from TRBV7-9 and TRBJ2-4, with 9 bases fitting TRBD2. The J segment lost 8 bases and the V segment lost 1 base, leaving 6 bases of the junction unmatched. Germline V gene data show CDR1 as SEHNR and CDR2 as FQNEAQ (reference sequence). This CDR3 contains 15 residues. The CDR3 bases are TGTGCCAGCAGCTTAGGCCAGAGCGGGGGGTACATTCAGTACTTC. Amino acid sequence: CASSLGQSGGYIQYF.

This chain links TRBV9 with TRBJ2-7; TRBD1 agrees at 7 bases. J lost 0 bases, V lost 3 bases, and 6 bases had no gene match. The CDR3 is 15 residues long. Germline V gene sequence: CDR1 SGDLS, CDR2 YYNGEE. CDR3 protein: CASSARDRGSYEQYF. The CDR3 DNA is TGTGCCAGCAGCGCCCGGGACAGAGGCTCCTACGAGCAGTACTTC.

The V gene is TRBV11-2, the J gene TRBJ2-7, with 8 bases that match TRBD1. CDR1 and CDR2 (germline): SGHAT, FQNNGV. This CDR3 comprises 13 residues. After removal of 7 bases from V and 4 bases from J, the junction contained 6 bases not matched to a gene. The CDR3 protein is CASTPTGDYEQYF. CDR3 bases: TGTGCCAGCACCCCGACAGGGGATTACGAGCAGTACTTC.

This clone is medium-sized (0.01 to 0.1%) by share. The chain joins TRBV30 to TRBJ2-3, with TRBD1 as a possible D gene (6 bases). This CDR3 is 14 amino acids long. Trimming took 3 bases from V and 1 from J, leaving 11 bases between them. Germline assignment: CDR1 GTSNPN and CDR2 SVGIG (reference sequence). This CDR3 reads CAWRQGYGTDTQYF. CDR3 nucleotides: TGTGCCTGGAGGCAGGGGTACGGCACAGATACGCAGTATTTT. Full variable domain (remainder filled in from reference TRBV30 and TRBJ2-3): SQTIHQWPATLVQPVGSPLSLECTVEGTSNPNLYWYRQAAGRGLQLLFYSVGIGQISSEVPQNLSASRPQDRQFILSSKKLLLSDSGFYLCAWRQGYGTDTQYFGPGTRLTVL.

The chain combines TRBV5-8 with TRBJ1-6, with D perhaps matching TRBD1 (6 bases). Germline V lookup: CDR1 SGHTS, CDR2 YDEGEE. The CDR3 length is 17 residues. V gave up 1 base and J gave up 5 bases, with 16 bases separating them. The CDR3, as DNA: TGTGCCAGCAGCTTGATTCGGGGGCCGAGAAATAATTCACCCCTCCACTTT. Amino acid sequence: CASSLIRGPRNNSPLHF.